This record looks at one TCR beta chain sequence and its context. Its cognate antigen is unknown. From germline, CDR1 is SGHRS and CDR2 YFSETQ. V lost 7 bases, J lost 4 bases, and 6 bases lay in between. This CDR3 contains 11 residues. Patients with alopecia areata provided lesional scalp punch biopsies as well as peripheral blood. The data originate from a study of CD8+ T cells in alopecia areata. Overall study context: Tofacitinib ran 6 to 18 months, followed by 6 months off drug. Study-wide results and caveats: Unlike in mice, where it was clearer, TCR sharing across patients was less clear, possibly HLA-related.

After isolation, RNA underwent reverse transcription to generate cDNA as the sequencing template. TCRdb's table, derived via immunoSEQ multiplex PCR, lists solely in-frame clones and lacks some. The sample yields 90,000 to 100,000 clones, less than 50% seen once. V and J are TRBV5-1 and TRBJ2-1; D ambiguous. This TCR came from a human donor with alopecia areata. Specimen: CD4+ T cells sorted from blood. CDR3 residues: CASSDYNEQFF. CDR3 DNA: TGCGCCAGCTCGGATTACAATGAGCAGTTCTTC.